This T cell receptor (beta chain) stems from a study of OX40 agonist ivuxolimab in advanced cancers. Exclusion of a patient followed from autoimmune disease history or systemic immunosuppression. Measured with immunoSEQ multiplex PCR; TCRdb has only the in-frame clones, and not every one. Of some 100,000 clones in the sample, roughly 90% are singletons; the top ten hold 3.4%. Worth noting for this clone: Germline and junction disagree at one end, which may indicate a read error. Other DNA sequences in the sample encode the same CDR3.

Germline values: CDR1 MGHDK, CDR2 SYGVNS. The CDR3 totals 11 residues. The TCR originated in an adult with an advanced solid tumor such as melanoma, head and neck, liver or kidney cancer. Sequencing was performed on CD4+ or CD8+ T cells sorted from blood, taken in a trial of the OX40 agonist ivuxolimab. The chain uses TRBV25-1 and TRBJ2-7; no clear D. The DNA of the CDR3 is TGTGCCAGCAGCGAATCCTACGAGCAGTACTTC. This translates into CASSESYEQYF.